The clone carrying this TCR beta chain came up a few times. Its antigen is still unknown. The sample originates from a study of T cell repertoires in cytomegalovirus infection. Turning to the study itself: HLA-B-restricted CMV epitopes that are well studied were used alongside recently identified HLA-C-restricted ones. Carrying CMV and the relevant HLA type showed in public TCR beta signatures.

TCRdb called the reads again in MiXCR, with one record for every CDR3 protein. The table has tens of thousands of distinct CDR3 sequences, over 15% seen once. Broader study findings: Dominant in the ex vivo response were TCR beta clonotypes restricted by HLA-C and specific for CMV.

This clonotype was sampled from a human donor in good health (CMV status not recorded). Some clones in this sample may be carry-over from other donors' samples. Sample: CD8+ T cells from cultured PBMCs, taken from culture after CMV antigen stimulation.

CDR3 DNA: TGTGCCAGCAGCTTAGGGGACACGGTAGGCTACACCTTC. Translating gives CASSLGDTVGYTF. The rearrangement joins TRBV7-6 to TRBJ1-2; D perhaps matches TRBD1 (6 bases). The CDR3 sequence is 13 residues long. Germline V lookup: CDR1 SGHVS, CDR2 FNYEAQ. Trimming removed 1 base from V and 8 bases from J, with 11 bases in between.